This passage covers 13 T cell receptor beta chains from one sample sequenced in a study of T-cell memory formation after mild COVID-19. TCRdb redid the calling of the 5' RACE reads with MiXCR, one entry per CDR3 protein. The table records about 34,000 distinct CDR3 sequences, about 7.7% of them present only once. Sequencing was carried out using PBMCs or a T cell subset sorted from them (not recorded which). All receptors derive from a man aged 18 to 29 who had mild COVID-19 (a few samples of this study predate the infection). Cell type and time point are not known.

At least ten counts were recorded for this clonotype. CDR3 DNA: TGTGCCAGCAGCCCCGTAGGACGGGAGACCCAGTACTTC. Translated: CASSPVGRETQYF. The chain has TRBV7-3 and TRBJ2-5; unclear D gene. CDR3 size: 13 residues. Trimming took off 5 bases at V and 5 bases at J, with 12 bases between the two ends. Germline loops: CDR1 SGHTA, CDR2 FQGTGA.

This clonotype came up many times. The CDR3 loop reads CASSQEYAPSLSYEQYF. CDR3 DNA: TGTGCCAGCAGCCAAGAATACGCACCCTCTCTTTCCTACGAGCAGTACTTC. The V and J genes are TRBV4-2 and TRBJ2-7, with D hard to call. The CDR3 has 17 residues. The ends were cut back, 0 bases at V and 1 base at J, with 16 bases in the middle. Germline CDR1 LGHNA, CDR2 YNFKEQ.

This clonotype occurred many times. This chain links TRBV7-2 with TRBJ2-7; maybe TRBD1 (6 bases). Germline CDR1 reads SGHTA; CDR2 reads FQGNSA. The ends were cut back, 5 bases at V and 4 bases at J, with 15 bases in the middle. This CDR3 is built from 14 residues. The chain's CDR3 is CASSPNSGVYEQYV. CDR3 sequence (DNA): TGTGCCAGCAGCCCAAACTCAGGGGTTTACGAGCAGTACGTC.

V is TRBV7-2 and J is TRBJ2-5; 10 bases align to TRBD2. Losses at the gene ends were 6 bases for V and 5 bases for J; bases not matched to a gene: 6. The CDR3 is made up of 14 amino acids. From germline, CDR1 is SGHTA and CDR2 FQGNSA. The CDR3 sequence is CASRAGTSVETQYF. The DNA for the CDR3 is TGTGCCAGCAGGGCCGGGACTAGCGTCGAGACCCAGTACTTC.

This clonotype turned up a few times. The chain employs TRBV5-6 and TRBJ1-1; D remains ambiguous. This CDR3 spans 12 amino acids. CDR1 is SGHDT and CDR2 is YYEEEE in the germline V gene. The V gene lost 4 bases and the J gene lost 5 bases, with 9 bases spanning the gap. The CDR3 DNA reads TGTGCCAGCAGCCGCAGGTGGACTGAAGCTTTCTTT. Encoded protein: CASSRRWTEAFF.

The table lists this clonotype with many counts. CDR3 sequence: CASSLRDNTGELFF. The CDR3 bases are TGTGCCAGCAGTTTGAGGGACAACACCGGGGAGCTGTTTTTT. The chain is built from TRBV6-2 or TRBV6-3 and TRBJ2-2, with D perhaps TRBD1 or TRBD2 (5 bases each). CDR3 size: 14 residues. Germline V gene lookup returns CDR1 MNHEY and CDR2 SVGEGT. V lost 4 bases and J 2 bases, leaving 8 bases between the germline ends.

This clonotype was seen a few times. This chain links TRBV6-1 with TRBJ1-5; no clear D. The CDR3 spans 15 residues. Germline loops: CDR1 MNHNS, CDR2 SASEGT. Trimming took off 0 bases at V and 8 bases at J, with 14 bases between the two ends. The CDR3 spells CASSEADGIFKPQHF. The CDR3, as DNA: TGTGCCAGCAGTGAAGCTGACGGAATTTTTAAGCCCCAGCATTTT.

This clonotype was found a few times. The chain uses TRBV29-1 and TRBJ1-1, with no clear D. Trimming removed 7 bases from V and 8 bases from J, with 17 bases in between. Germline assignment: CDR1 SQVTM and CDR2 ANQGSEA. CDR3 length equals 12 residues. CDR3 bases: TGCAGCGCCAACAGCGGGAGAGGGGAAGCTTTCTTT. It specifies CSANSGRGEAFF.

This clonotype was counted a single time. V gene TRBV25-1 combines with J gene TRBJ2-7; a possible D gene is TRBD1 (7 bases). Germline V gene sequence: CDR1 MGHDK, CDR2 SYGVNS. The ends were cut back, 5 bases at V and 4 bases at J, with 21 bases in the middle. This CDR3 contains 16 residues. The CDR3 here is CASSSTGTRDRYEQYF. In DNA form, the CDR3 reads TGTGCCAGCAGTTCGACAGGGACTCGGGATCGTTACGAGCAGTACTTC.

This clonotype was counted only a few times. V is TRBV10-3 and J is TRBJ2-3, with TRBD2 identical over 12 bases. Germline CDR1 ENHRY, CDR2 SYGVKD. CDR3 length: 14 amino acids. J gave up 5 bases and V 9 bases, and 6 bases lay outside the gene matches. In nucleotides, the CDR3 is TGTGCCATAGCTAGCGGGGGGGCCAAAGATACGCAGTATTTT. It encodes CAIASGGAKDTQYF.

This clonotype occurred many times. The chain uses TRBV6-2 or TRBV6-3 and TRBJ2-7, with TRBD1 matching over 9 bases. The germline CDR1 and CDR2 sequences are MNHEY and SVGEGT. Trimming took 5 bases from V and 5 from J; bases not matched to a gene: 10. This CDR3 is built from 15 residues. CDR3 bases: TGTGCCAGCAGTCGATCCGGGACAGGGTTCAACGAGCAGTACTTC. Translating it yields CASSRSGTGFNEQYF.

The sample holds many counts of this clonotype. The rearrangement links TRBV10-3 to TRBJ2-7; the D is unclear. Germline assignment: CDR1 ENHRY and CDR2 SYGVKD. The CDR3 length is 13 residues. The V gene lost 6 bases and the J gene lost 2 bases, with 11 bases spanning the gap. CDR3 protein: CAIRPPRPYEQYV. The CDR3 nucleotides are TGTGCCATCAGGCCCCCCCGACCCTACGAGCAGTACGTC.

The V call is TRBV4-3, the J call TRBJ2-6; no definite D call. Germline CDR1 LGHNA, CDR2 YSLEER. Trimming stripped 0 bases from V and 0 bases from J, with 12 bases between. The CDR3 has 18 amino acids. The CDR3 nucleotides are TGCGCCAGCAGCCAAGATTGGTTGCTGGGCTCTGGGGCCAACGTCCTGACTTTC. Protein: CASSQDWLLGSGANVLTF.